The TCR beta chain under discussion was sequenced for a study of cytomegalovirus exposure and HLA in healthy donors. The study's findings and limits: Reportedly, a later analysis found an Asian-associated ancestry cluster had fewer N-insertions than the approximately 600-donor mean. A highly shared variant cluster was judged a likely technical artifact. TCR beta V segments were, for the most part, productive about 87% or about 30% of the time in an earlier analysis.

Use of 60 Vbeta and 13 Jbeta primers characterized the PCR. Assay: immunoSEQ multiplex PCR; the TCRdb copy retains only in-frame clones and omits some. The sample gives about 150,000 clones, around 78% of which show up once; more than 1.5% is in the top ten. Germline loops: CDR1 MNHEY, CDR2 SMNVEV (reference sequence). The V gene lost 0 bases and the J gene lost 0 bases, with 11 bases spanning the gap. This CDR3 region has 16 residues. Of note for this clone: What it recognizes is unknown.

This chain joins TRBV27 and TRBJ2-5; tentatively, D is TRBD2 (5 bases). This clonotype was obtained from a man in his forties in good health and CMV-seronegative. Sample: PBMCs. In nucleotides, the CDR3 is TGTGCCAGCAGTTTATCAAGAGGGCGGAACCAAGAGACCCAGTACTTC. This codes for CASSLSRGRNQETQYF.